These 13 T cell receptor beta chains share one sample of origin, sequenced in a study of blood T cell repertoires in COVID-19. The table came from immunoSEQ multiplex PCR; TCRdb's copy has only in-frame clones and leaves some out. The data show about 350,000 clones, roughly 90% seen once. The source material was PBMCs or T cells enriched from blood (not recorded which). The receptors come from a young woman who had recovered from COVID-19.

The V and J genes are TRBV28 and TRBJ2-7; 10 bases match TRBD2. The ends lost 6 bases at V and 1 base at J; junction bases unmatched: 3. The CDR3 has 14 residues. Germline loops: CDR1 MDHEN, CDR2 SYDVKM. The CDR3 spells CASSLLAGSYEQYF. The DNA for the CDR3 is TGTGCCAGCAGCTTACTAGCGGGATCCTACGAGCAGTACTTC.

The chain recombines TRBV27 with TRBJ2-3, with a possible D match to TRBD2 (5 bases). CDR3 length: 15 amino acids. The ends were cut back, 7 bases at V and 2 bases at J, with 16 bases in the middle. Germline loops: CDR1 MNHEY, CDR2 SMNVEV (reference sequence). CDR3: CASNKLRTPTDTQYF. CDR3 bases: TGTGCCAGCAACAAACTCAGGACTCCCACAGATACGCAGTATTTT.

J is TRBJ2-1 and V is TRBV5-1; D is unresolved. Trimming removed 3 bases from V and 0 bases from J, with 13 bases in between. Germline V gene sequence: CDR1 SGHRS, CDR2 YFSETQ. This CDR3 has 16 amino acids. DNA for the CDR3: TGCGCCAGCAGCTCAACCGACGGAGTCTCCTACAATGAGCAGTTCTTC. This translates into CASSSTDGVSYNEQFF.

The chain employs TRBV5-6 and TRBJ2-2; tentative D call: TRBD1 (5 bases). V was pared by 1 base and J by 1 base, with 14 bases between. Looked up from germline, CDR1 is SGHDT and CDR2 is YYEEEE. The CDR3 extends over 17 amino acids. The CDR3 protein is CASSLQVYRLNTGELFF. DNA for the CDR3: TGTGCCAGCAGCTTGCAAGTGTACAGGCTGAACACCGGGGAGCTGTTTTTT.

This clone came up many times. The chain is built from TRBV28 and TRBJ2-7, with TRBD1 identical over 9 bases. The CDR3 is 13 amino acids. Germline lookup yields CDR1 MDHEN and CDR2 SYDVKM. The junction had 4 bases not matched to a gene; V was cut back by 8 bases and J by 2 bases. As DNA, the CDR3 is TGTGCCAGCGCGGGACAGGGCCCCTACGAGCAGTACTTC. The encoded protein is CASAGQGPYEQYF.

The DNA for the CDR3 is TGTGCCAGCAGTGACGGACAGGGGTTCCGGAGCTCCTACGAGCAGTACTTC. It specifies CASSDGQGFRSSYEQYF. This chain joins TRBV25-1 and TRBJ2-7; 9 nucleotides match TRBD1. Trimming removed 3 bases from V and 0 bases from J; junction bases left unmatched: 9. CDR1 is MGHDK, CDR2 SYGVNS, per germline. This CDR3 is built from 17 residues.

The chain couples TRBV28 to TRBJ1-4; D not certain. The V gene lost 2 bases and the J gene lost 7 bases, with 11 bases spanning the gap. CDR3 length: 14 amino acids. Germline V gene data show CDR1 as MDHEN and CDR2 as SYDVKM. Here the CDR3 reads CASSLALGGEKLFF. CDR3 nucleotide sequence: TGTGCCAGCAGTTTAGCCCTAGGAGGTGAAAAACTGTTTTTT.

This chain joins TRBV7-8 and TRBJ1-2; the match to TRBD1 covers 7 bases. The CDR3 spans 13 residues. Germline CDR1 SGHVS, CDR2 FQNEAQ. J lost 10 bases, V lost 5 bases, and 10 bases had no gene match. This chain's CDR3 is CASSLQGFFYYTF. The CDR3 bases are TGTGCCAGCAGCCTACAGGGGTTTTTCTACTACACCTTC.

The V gene is TRBV27, the J gene TRBJ2-7; 14 nucleotides agree with TRBD2. The junction had 10 bases not matched to a gene; V was cut back by 5 bases and J by 4 bases. CDR1 is MNHEY and CDR2 is SMNVEV in the germline V gene (reference sequence). The CDR3 length is 17 residues. The CDR3 spells CASSKTSGTSGSYEQYF. CDR3 sequence (DNA): TGTGCCAGCAGTAAAACCTCCGGGACTAGCGGGAGTTACGAGCAGTACTTC.

The gene calls are TRBV16 and TRBJ1-1, with D perhaps matching TRBD1 (5 bases). The CDR3 runs to 14 residues. Trimming removed 4 bases at V and 11 bases at J, with 20 bases between. Germline loops: CDR1 KGHSY, CDR2 FQNENV. As DNA, the CDR3 is TGTGCCAGCAGCCTCAATGGCGGGGCCTCGAGGGCTTTCTTT. Encoded protein: CASSLNGGASRAFF.

The V and J genes are TRBV3-1 (or the pseudogene TRBV3-2) and TRBJ2-7; 14 bases match TRBD2. V dropped 4 bases and J dropped 3; count of bases not matched to a gene: 8. The CDR3 extends over 17 amino acids. Per the germline V gene, CDR1 is LGHDT and CDR2 is YNNKEL (reference sequence). For the CDR3, the DNA is TGTGCCAGCAGCCCTGGACTAGCGGGGGGCTCCGACTACGAGCAGTACTTC. This encodes CASSPGLAGGSDYEQYF.

The chain carries TRBV2 and TRBJ1-2, with 7 bases fitting TRBD1. Trimming at V came to 3 bases and at J to 12 bases, leaving 4 bases not matched to a gene. This CDR3 contains 11 residues. Germline assignment: CDR1 SNHLY and CDR2 FYNNEI. CDR3 residues: CASSDRDSHTF. The CDR3, as DNA: TGTGCCAGCAGTGACCGGGACAGCCACACCTTC.

This rearrangement joins TRBV19 to TRBJ1-1; D ambiguous. V lost 1 base to trimming and J lost 1 base, with 7 bases between them. CDR1 is LNHDA and CDR2 is SQIVND in the germline V gene (reference sequence). The CDR3 runs 14 residues. CDR3 in DNA: TGTGCCAGTAGTATAGCGGCAGGGAACACTGAAGCTTTCTTT. It yields the protein CASSIAAGNTEAFF.